This T cell receptor beta chain is from a study of T-cell memory formation after mild COVID-19. TCRdb re-analysed the 5' RACE reads in MiXCR, keeping a single row per CDR3 protein. The table shows about 350,000 distinct CDR3 sequences, with 25% to 30% occurring only once. Germline CDR1 reads LNHNV; CDR2 reads YYDKDF (reference sequence). The CDR3 sequence is 15 residues long. Trimming took off 5 bases at V and 6 bases at J, with 19 bases between the two ends. The chain combines TRBV15 with TRBJ1-2; possibly TRBD1 for D (6 bases). This clonotype was sampled from an adult woman who had mild COVID-19 (a few samples of this study predate the infection). Cell type and time point are not known. Sequencing was performed on PBMCs or a T cell subset sorted from them (not recorded which). CDR3 DNA: TGTGCCACCAGCCCTCCTAGGGGGGGAATTGATGGCTACACCTTC. This translates into CATSPPRGGIDGYTF.